The 15 T cell receptor beta chains given below trace back to one sample, sequenced in a study of T cells in Graves' hyperthyroidism and ophthalmopathy. RNA transcripts provided the source from which TCR beta CDR3 regions were amplified. The primer set for the first-round RT-PCR of the TCR CDR3 was HTBI. TCRdb processed the multiplex PCR reads anew with MiXCR; each CDR3 protein has one entry. The profile shows 620,000 or so distinct CDR3 sequences, roughly 15% of them singletons. Sequenced sample: blood. The receptor source for this set is a woman aged 45-65 years with Graves' ophthalmopathy.

Note on this clonotype: A much larger clone differs by one base, so this may be a read error. The chain links TRBV5-5 to TRBJ2-5; no reliable D call. Germline CDR1 is SGHKS and CDR2 is YYEKEE (reference sequence). This CDR3 contains 15 residues. V lost 5 bases and J 5 bases, leaving 19 bases between the germline ends. CDR3 DNA: TGTGCCAGCAGGTGGGAATCGGCGGCGCAGGAGACCCAGTACTTC. As protein: CASRWESAAQETQYF. Filled out from reference TRBV5-5 and TRBJ2-5, the complete variable domain reads DAGVTQSPTHLIKTRGQQVTLRCSPISGHKSVSWYQQVLGQGPQFIFQYYEKEERGRGNFPDRFSARQFPNYSSELNVNALLLGDSALYLCASRWESAAQETQYFGPGTRLLVL.

The V call is TRBV4-1, the J call TRBJ1-1; 7 bases map to TRBD1. Germline trimming cut 3 bases from V and 5 bases from J; bases unmatched to any gene: 6. CDR3 length: 14 residues. The germline gives CDR1 MGHRA, CDR2 YSYEKL. CDR3 sequence (DNA): TGCGCCAGCAGCCAGGAGACAGGGATGACTGAAGCTTTCTTT. Translating gives CASSQETGMTEAFF.

In this sample, this clonotype turned up many times. V and J are TRBV20-1 and TRBJ2-3, with 12 positions matching TRBD2. The trim removed 7 bases at V and 5 bases at J, leaving 7 bases unmatched. Per the germline V gene, CDR1 is DFQATT and CDR2 is SNEGSKA (reference sequence). This CDR3 region has 14 residues. CDR3 sequence (DNA): TGCAGTGAGGGGGCTAGCGGGAGGGAAGATACGCAGTATTTT. This codes for CSEGASGREDTQYF.

In this sample, this clonotype turned up many times. The chain uses TRBV27 and TRBJ1-2; TRBD1 agrees at 7 bases. The V gene end was trimmed by 5 bases and the J gene end by 4 bases; junction bases not matched to a gene: 4. Germline values: CDR1 MNHEY, CDR2 SMNVEV (reference sequence). The CDR3 sequence is 13 residues long. CDR3 in DNA: TGTGCCAGCAGTGGGGACAGACTCTATGGCTACACCTTC. This translates into CASSGDRLYGYTF.

The chain combines TRBV24-1 with TRBJ2-5; 8 bases fit TRBD2. CDR1 and CDR2 (germline): KGHDR, SFDVKD. The CDR3 has 15 residues. V was pared by 1 base and J by 1 base, with 1 base of the junction left unmatched. The CDR3, as DNA: TGTGCCACCAGTGATTTTAGCGGGATCCAAGAGACCCAGTACTTC. Translation: CATSDFSGIQETQYF.

The rearrangement uses TRBV4-3 and TRBJ2-2; D may be TRBD1 (5 bases). The CDR3 sequence is 16 residues long. V lost 0 bases, J lost 3 bases, and 11 bases lay in between. Germline values: CDR1 LGHNA, CDR2 YSLEER. For the CDR3, the DNA is TGCGCCAGCAGCCAAGATAGGACATTATACACCGGGGAGCTGTTTTTT. This translates into CASSQDRTLYTGELFF.

About this clonotype itself: The CDR3 carries no conserved terminal phenylalanine or tryptophan, so it likely arises from a read error. J is TRBJ1-1 and V is TRBV29-1; D possibly corresponds to TRBD1 (6 bases). The CDR3 has 16 residues. Germline assignment: CDR1 SQVTM and CDR2 ANQGSEA. The CDR3 here is CIVEEVIRWGLGGAFL. In nucleotides, the CDR3 is TGCATCGTTGAAGAAGTAATCCGCTGGGGGCTAGGTGGAGCTTTCCTT.

Notes on this clonotype: A much larger clone lies one base from this, so it may be a read error. In DNA form, the CDR3 reads TGTGCCAGCTCACCACCGGCAGGGCCGGGCTACGGCTACACCTTC. Protein: CASSPPAGPGYGYTF. This chain joins TRBV18 and TRBJ1-2; tentative D call: TRBD1 (5 bases). There are 15 residues in the CDR3. V was trimmed by 0 bases and J by 8 bases, leaving 16 bases between them. CDR1 is KGHSH and CDR2 is LQKENI in the germline V gene.

The V gene is TRBV7-3, the J gene TRBJ2-5; 10 bases agree with TRBD2. Near its end, the DNA agrees better with TRBJ2-1, so the J call may be wrong. The CDR3 extends over 14 amino acids. CDR1 is SGHTA, CDR2 FQGTGA, per germline. The DNA for the CDR3 is TGTGCCAGCAGCTTAAGGGCTAGCGGGAGTCCCCAGTTCTTC. Protein product: CASSLRASGSPQFF.

As concerns this clonotype: This may stem from a read error, because a much larger clone lies one nucleotide away. Because the CDR3 is missing its conserved closing phenylalanine or tryptophan, this is likely a read error. The J gene is TRBJ2-5, the V gene TRBV7-9, with 7 nucleotides matching TRBD1. The CDR3 covers 16 residues. Trimming at V came to 6 bases and at J to 2 bases, leaving 12 bases not matched to a gene. Germline loops: CDR1 SEHNR, CDR2 FQNEAQ (reference sequence). CDR3 region: CASSSKTGQPQETQYL. The CDR3 DNA sequence: TGTGCCAGCAGTTCGAAGACGGGACAGCCGCAAGAGACCCAGTACCTC.

This clonotype has at least ten counts. This chain connects TRBV9 to TRBJ2-1; D remains unclear. Germline values: CDR1 SGDLS, CDR2 YYNGEE. CDR3 size: 14 residues. The V end lost 3 bases, the J end lost 0 bases, and 7 bases lay between the germline ends. The CDR3 sequence is CASSAQGSYNEQFF. The CDR3 coding sequence is TGTGCCAGCAGCGCTCAAGGCTCCTACAATGAGCAGTTCTTC.

The gene calls are TRBV30 and TRBJ1-5; TRBD1 aligns across 10 bases. CDR3 length: 14 residues. Per germline, CDR1 GTSNPN and CDR2 SVGIG (reference sequence). The V gene end was trimmed by 3 bases and the J gene end by 5 bases; junction bases not matched to a gene: 4. CDR3 nucleotides: TGTGCCTGGAGCGCTGGGACAGGGGATCAGCCCCAGCATTTT. Its protein product is CAWSAGTGDQPQHF.

This clonotype was recorded at least ten times. V usage is TRBV6-1 and J usage is TRBJ2-5; either TRBD1 or TRBD2 may supply D (5 bases each). This CDR3 is built from 17 residues. Trimming removed 0 bases at V and 4 bases at J, with 18 bases between. CDR1 is MNHNS and CDR2 is SASEGT in the germline V gene. The CDR3 nucleotides are TGTGCCAGCAGTGAAGCGCACCCTAGAGGGGATGGAGAGACCCAGTACTTC. This gives the protein CASSEAHPRGDGETQYF.

This clonotype was detected many times. This rearrangement joins TRBV7-2 to TRBJ2-1, with TRBD2 matching 15 bases. The length of the CDR3 is 23 residues. CDR1 is SGHTA and CDR2 is FQGNSA in the germline V gene. J was trimmed by 2 bases and V by 2 bases; bases with no gene match: 19. CDR3 loop: CASSLLGKGARTSGRVTYNEQFF. The CDR3 nucleotides are TGTGCCAGCAGCTTATTGGGGAAAGGGGCCAGGACTAGCGGGAGGGTAACCTACAATGAGCAGTTCTTC.

There are many counts of this clonotype. V and J are TRBV2 and TRBJ2-7; tentative D call: TRBD1 (6 bases). The germline V gene has CDR1 SNHLY and CDR2 FYNNEI. V was clipped by 3 bases and J by 2 bases, with 11 bases between them. The CDR3 covers 14 residues. The CDR3 DNA reads as TGTGCCAGCAGTGATACAGGGCTACCCTACGAGCAGTACTTC. Residues: CASSDTGLPYEQYF.